The T cell receptor (beta chain) described here comes from a study of blood T cell repertoires in COVID-19. In the study overall: The United States, Italy and Spain provided the acute and convalescent COVID-19 samples. T cells, B-cell-depleted T cells, or PBMCs provided the cDNA or gDNA that served as material.

V lost 8 bases to trimming and J lost 3 bases, with 13 bases between them. The CDR3 extends over 13 amino acids. CDR1 and CDR2 (germline): MNHNY, SVGAGI (reference sequence). In the authors' methods: Researchers report that nucleated cell counts were estimated from reference gene primer amplification. The method was immunoSEQ multiplex PCR; TCRdb's version includes in-frame clones alone and lacks a portion of them. The DNA gave D and trimming, while V, J and clone size come from that table. The sample lists 150,000 to 200,000 clones, roughly nine tenths occurring once. This chain joins TRBV6-6 and TRBJ1-1; the D is unclear. This receptor was identified in a man aged 65 to 85 with acute or convalescent COVID-19. The specimen was peripheral blood. The CDR3 nucleotides read TGTGCCAGCGGACTAGACCGGTACACTGAAGCTTTCTTT. Residues: CASGLDRYTEAFF.